This T cell receptor (beta chain) was observed in a study of blood T cell repertoires in COVID-19. The wider study: The United States, Italy and Spain were the sources of the acute and convalescent COVID-19 samples. Sample material is recorded as cDNA or gDNA derived from T cells, B-cell-depleted T cells, or PBMCs.

Assay used: immunoSEQ multiplex PCR; TCRdb lists only in-frame clones, some missing. The sample has 150,000 or so clones, roughly 91% seen once. This clone was observed a single time. One junction end does not reproduce the germline sequence, and a read error may be involved. Germline V gene sequence: CDR1 SNHLY, CDR2 FYNNEI. The CDR3 is 14 residues long. The chain has TRBV2 and TRBJ2-2, with 10 positions matching TRBD2. The source is a man aged 18 to 30 with acute or convalescent COVID-19. The source material was peripheral blood. The CDR3 protein is CASMGLAKTGELFF. In DNA form, the CDR3 reads TGTGCCAGCATGGGACTAGCGAAGACCGGGGAGCTGTTTTTT. Full variable domain (missing parts from reference TRBV2 and TRBJ2-2): EPEVTQTPSHQVTQMGQEVILRCVPISNHLYFYWYRQILGQKVEFLVSFYNNEISEKSEIFDDQFSVERPDGSNFTLKIRSTKLEDSAMYFCASMGLAKTGELFFGEGSRLTVL.